Here is one T cell receptor beta chain with its context. Antigen unknown. Donors were systemically healthy Caucasian individuals from Russia aged about 6 to 95 years. V gave up 6 bases and J gave up 2 bases, with 14 bases separating them. The CDR3 extends over 13 amino acids. Germline V CDR1 and CDR2: SQVTM, ANQGSEA. The entry originates in a study of blood T cells in healthy people across ages. Combining a sample-barcoded 5' primer with a J-beta primer mix, a second PCR ran for roughly 6 to 12 cycles. A single record per CDR3 protein comes from TCRdb applying MiXCR to the 5' RACE reads. The top ten clones hold 17% of a sample with hundreds of thousands of distinct CDR3 sequences, around 30% of them seen once. Findings of the study overall: Percentage of naive T cells showed a strong correlation with TCR beta diversity.

The receptor was derived from a woman older than 75 in good health. The sample taken for sequencing was blood. The V call is TRBV29-1, the J call TRBJ2-7; perhaps TRBD1 as D (6 bases). The CDR3 spells CSVTGTTTYEQYF. The CDR3 nucleotides read TGCAGCGTGACAGGTACCACAACCTACGAGCAGTACTTC.